This T cell receptor beta chain was identified during a study of CD8+CD57+ T cells in acquired aplastic anemia. The study, taken as a whole, reports: Patients and controls were found to share approximately 31 CD8+ CDR3 sequences.

Selection for sequencing was limited to patients who had shown CD8+CD57+ cell expansion by flow cytometry. Among the patients, all had severe acquired aplastic anemia. CDR3 and TCR beta VDJ profiling relied on a genomic DNA template. TCRdb reprocessed the reads via MiXCR and lists one record per CDR3 protein. The sample includes approximately 180,000 distinct CDR3 sequences, under 55% of them seen just once. The ends were cut back, 8 bases at V and 4 bases at J, with 15 bases in the middle. The CDR3 contains 13 residues. Germline CDR1 reads SNHLY; CDR2 reads FYNNEI. As to this clonotype: Its target is not known.

The chain employs TRBV2 and TRBJ2-7, with D perhaps assigned TRBD1 or TRBD2 (5 bases each). The receptor was isolated from a human donor with aplastic anemia. Sequencing input: sorted CD4+, CD8+, or CD8+CD57+ T cells (not recorded which) from PBMCs. CDR3 in DNA: TGTGCCAGCGCAGGGAAAGAGGGATACGAGCAGTACTTC. Protein sequence: CASAGKEGYEQYF.